The clone carrying this TCR beta chain occurred once. What it recognizes is unknown. The data are from a study of long-term antiretroviral therapy in people with HIV. Assay version v3.0 of immunoSEQ was used, and it was run at survey level. Data came from immunoSEQ multiplex PCR; TCRdb stores just in-frame clones and leaves some out. Among about 28,000 clones listed, about 95% were seen once. This CDR3 contains 17 residues. Per germline, CDR1 MGHRA and CDR2 YSYEKL. V trimming: 1 base; J trimming: 8 bases; junction bases outside the gene matches: 13. Study results and caveats: Diversity rose after ART but stayed below transplant donor controls.

The sequences come from unsorted PBMCs, collected more than 6 years after starting antiretroviral therapy. The chain uses TRBV4-1 and TRBJ1-4, with 7 bases lining up with TRBD1. The receptor comes from a man aged 30 to 39 with HIV. CDR3 residues: CASSQAPLQGIAEKLFF. For the CDR3, the DNA is TGCGCCAGCAGCCAAGCTCCCCTACAGGGGATCGCCGAAAAACTGTTTTTT.